This T cell receptor (beta chain) was sequenced for a study of CD8+CD57+ T cells in acquired aplastic anemia. Study context: Yields of DNA that came from sorted CD4+ and CD8+ cells averaged about 2.9 ug. Notes on the study in general: Patients shared about 30 CD8+ CDR3 sequences with controls.

TCR beta VDJ and CDR3 profiles were obtained from a genomic DNA template. TCRdb processed the reads anew with MiXCR; each CDR3 protein has one entry. The data contain around 200,000 distinct CDR3 sequences, 63% of them singletons. The V gene lost 0 bases and the J gene lost 6 bases, with 12 bases spanning the gap. The CDR3 consists of 14 residues. Only patients with CD8+CD57+ cell expansion on flow cytometry were chosen for sequencing. Every patient presented with severe acquired aplastic anemia. This clonotype came up many times. Its antigen remains unidentified. The sequenced sample was sorted CD4+, CD8+, or CD8+CD57+ T cells (not recorded which) from PBMCs. V and J are TRBV12-3 or TRBV12-4 and TRBJ2-7; either TRBD1 or TRBD2 may fit D (5 bases each). The receptor was isolated from a human donor with aplastic anemia. CDR3 in amino acids: CASSLAGVVGEQYF. DNA for the CDR3: TGTGCCAGCAGTTTAGCGGGGGTTGTGGGCGAGCAGTACTTC.